This entry lists 17 T cell receptor beta chains sequenced from one sample in a study of cytomegalovirus exposure and HLA in healthy donors. The PCR ran on 60 Vbeta and 13 Jbeta primers. The assay was immunoSEQ multiplex PCR, and TCRdb's table has in-frame clones only and misses some. The top ten clones hold 2.5% of a sample with roughly 100,000 clones, about 75% of them seen once. What was sequenced was PBMCs. Every receptor here comes from a man aged 40-49 years in good health and CMV-seronegative.

The rearrangement joins TRBV5-5 to TRBJ2-3, with D tentatively TRBD1 (5 bases). The CDR3 runs to 15 residues. The V gene's germline CDR1 is SGHKS and CDR2 YYEKEE (reference sequence). V was cut by 4 bases and J by 0 bases, with 12 bases left in between. CDR3 sequence reads: CASSRLGPSTDTQYF. The CDR3 coding sequence is TGTGCCAGCAGCCGTCTGGGGCCTAGCACAGATACGCAGTATTTT.

The V call is TRBV20-1, the J call TRBJ2-5, with a weak D call TRBD1 (5 bases). The CDR3 runs 10 residues. In germline, CDR1 is DFQATT, CDR2 SNEGSKA (reference sequence). The germline V and J ends were trimmed by 3 bases and 7 bases, with 6 bases remaining between them. The CDR3 DNA is TGCAGTGCTAGTAGGGGGACCCAGTACTTC. It encodes CSASRGTQYF.

J is TRBJ1-3 and V is TRBV28, with D possibly matching TRBD1 (5 bases). Germline-derived CDR1 and CDR2 are MDHEN and SYDVKM. V was pared by 5 bases and J by 4 bases, with 15 bases between. This CDR3 is 15 amino acids long. CDR3: CASSPPWGSGNTIYF. The CDR3 DNA reads TGTGCCAGCAGTCCCCCATGGGGCTCGGGAAACACCATATATTTT.

The chain has TRBV10-3 and TRBJ1-1, with 7 positions matching TRBD1. CDR1 and CDR2 (germline): ENHRY, SYGVKD. V was clipped by 9 bases and J by 0 bases; unmatched bases: 4. This CDR3 has 13 amino acids. The CDR3 bases are TGTGCCATAGCAGGGGGTCTGAACACTGAAGCTTTCTTT. Its protein product is CAIAGGLNTEAFF.

The chain carries TRBV2 and TRBJ2-7; a weak D match, TRBD2 (6 bases). The germline V gene has CDR1 SNHLY and CDR2 FYNNEI. Trimming shortened V by 4 bases and J by 2 bases, and 12 bases separated the two germline ends. The CDR3 length is 14 residues. The CDR3: CASSGGLPAYEQYF. The CDR3 region has the DNA TGTGCCAGCAGTGGAGGACTACCCGCCTACGAGCAGTACTTC.

This clone was found a few times. V and J are TRBV5-1 and TRBJ1-4; 11 bases map to TRBD1. Losses at the gene ends were 4 bases for V and 0 bases for J; bases not matched to a gene: 8. From germline, CDR1 is SGHRS and CDR2 YFSETQ. The CDR3 extends over 18 amino acids. The CDR3 DNA sequence: TGCGCCAGCAGCCGAACTGGACAGGGGGCGCCAACTAATGAAAAACTGTTTTTT. Translating gives CASSRTGQGAPTNEKLFF.

The chain couples TRBV7-7 to TRBJ2-1; 9 nucleotides align to TRBD1. CDR3 length: 14 amino acids. Germline CDR1 is SSHAT and CDR2 is FNYEAQ (reference sequence). The junction had 7 bases not matched to a gene; V was cut back by 5 bases and J by 8 bases. This CDR3 is CASSRGQGTHEQFF. For the CDR3, the DNA is TGTGCCAGCAGCCGTGGACAGGGGACCCATGAGCAGTTCTTC.

The V call is TRBV11-2, the J call TRBJ2-2; TRBD1 matches at 7 bases. Germline CDR1 and CDR2: SGHAT and FQNNGV. After removal of 5 bases from V and 5 bases from J, the junction contained 8 bases not matched to a gene. There are 15 residues in the CDR3. CDR3 sequence: CASSPPGQMTGELFF. The DNA of the CDR3 is TGTGCCAGCAGCCCGCCGGGACAGATGACCGGGGAGCTGTTTTTT.

The chain couples TRBV7-9 to TRBJ1-2; 8 positions match TRBD1. The CDR3 sequence is 15 residues long. The J segment lost 3 bases and the V segment lost 5 bases, leaving 8 bases of the junction unmatched. CDR1 is SEHNR, CDR2 FQNEAQ, per germline (reference sequence). The CDR3 sequence is CASSPEQGAYYGYTF. DNA for the CDR3: TGTGCCAGCAGCCCGGAGCAGGGGGCCTACTATGGCTACACCTTC.

J is TRBJ2-1 and V is TRBV25-1; 15 bases match TRBD2. Germline V lookup: CDR1 MGHDK, CDR2 SYGVNS. This CDR3 has 15 residues. V dropped 6 bases and J dropped 8; count of bases not matched to a gene: 5. The CDR3 DNA reads TGTGCCAGCAGCGACTGGACTAGCGGGGGGGATGAGCAGTTCTTC. Amino acid sequence: CASSDWTSGGDEQFF.

This chain uses TRBV7-6 with TRBJ1-2, with D unresolved. Between the trimmed V and J ends, which lost 5 bases and 0 bases, there was a span of 16 bases. This CDR3 region has 16 residues. The germline CDR1 and CDR2 sequences are SGHVS and FNYEAQ. DNA of the CDR3: TGTGCCAGCAGCCCCGGAGTGTACTCTACTAACTATGGCTACACCTTC. Translating gives CASSPGVYSTNYGYTF. Combining the CDR3 with reference TRBV7-6 and TRBJ1-2 gives the whole variable domain GAGVSQSPRYKVTKRGQDVALRCDPISGHVSLYWYRQALGQGPEFLTYFNYEAQQDKSGLPNDRFSAERPEGSISTLTIQRTEQRDSAMYRCASSPGVYSTNYGYTFGSGTRLTVV.

The sample holds a few counts of this clone. The CDR3 region has the DNA TGTGCCAGTAGTAACCTACACGTCAGGGGGCGGGACGGGGAGCTGTTTTTT. Amino acid sequence: CASSNLHVRGRDGELFF. The rearrangement joins TRBV19 to TRBJ2-2; 8 nucleotides agree with TRBD1. The CDR3 contains 17 residues. Looked up from germline, CDR1 is LNHDA and CDR2 is SQIVND (reference sequence). With V trimmed by 4 bases and J by 7 bases, 14 bases remained unmatched.

V usage is TRBV29-1 and J usage is TRBJ2-7, with TRBD1 as a possible D gene (5 bases). This CDR3 spans 12 amino acids. The germline CDR1 and CDR2 sequences are SQVTM and ANQGSEA. V lost 2 bases, J lost 6 bases, and 11 bases lay in between. CDR3 sequence (DNA): TGCAGCGTTGAACGTACAGGTTTCGAGCAGTACTTC. It is translated as CSVERTGFEQYF.

The V call is TRBV7-9, the J call TRBJ2-5; weak D call: TRBD2 (7 bases). CDR3 size: 14 residues. Germline values: CDR1 SEHNR, CDR2 FQNEAQ (reference sequence). With 4 bases removed from V and 5 bases from J, the gap between germline ends came to 14 bases. CDR3 protein: CASSSGGGGETQYF. Here the CDR3 DNA reads TGTGCCAGCAGCTCGGGCGGGGGCGGCGAGACCCAGTACTTC.

This chain uses TRBV6-1 with TRBJ1-2; D is uncertain. CDR3 length equals 11 residues. Deletions cut 9 bases from V and 4 bases from J, with 9 bases between. The germline V gene encodes CDR1 MNHNS and CDR2 SASEGT. CDR3 DNA: TGTGCCAGTCGTTCCGGCTATGGCTACACCTTC. Its protein product is CASRSGYGYTF.

The chain employs TRBV27 and TRBJ2-4; tentatively, D is TRBD2 (6 bases). Germline V gene data show CDR1 as MNHEY and CDR2 as SMNVEV (reference sequence). CDR3 size: 13 residues. V was trimmed by 8 bases and J by 0 bases, leaving 8 bases between them. The CDR3 is CASRGLAKNIQYF. The CDR3 bases are TGTGCCAGCCGGGGACTAGCCAAAAACATTCAGTACTTC.

V and J are TRBV27 and TRBJ2-7, with D maybe TRBD1 (5 bases). Germline V gene data show CDR1 as MNHEY and CDR2 as SMNVEV (reference sequence). The CDR3 is 16 amino acids. V dropped 0 bases and J dropped 4 bases, with 16 bases sitting between them. The CDR3 protein is CASSLSFQGSFYEQYF. CDR3 nucleotides: TGTGCCAGCAGTTTATCTTTTCAGGGAAGTTTTTACGAGCAGTACTTC.